This is a list of T cell receptor beta chains from one sample in a study of cytomegalovirus exposure and HLA in healthy donors. The method was immunoSEQ multiplex PCR; TCRdb's version includes in-frame clones alone and lacks a portion of them. Of under 200,000 clones listed, around 72% are singletons. Sequenced: PBMCs. These receptors were taken from a female donor in good health and CMV-seronegative. CDR3s include the opening cysteine and the closing phenylalanine or tryptophan. A D gene is named only where the DNA matches it firmly. Size tells how often a clone was seen (once, few, many) or the class of an expanded clone, and some rows leave it out.

v_call,cdr3_length,clone_size,d_call,j_call,cdr3_aa,cdr3_nt
TRBV10-3,15,.,TRBD1,TRBJ2-3,CASSGKTGNTDTQYF,TGTGCCTCCTCCGGAAAGACAGGGAACACAGATACGCAGTATTTT
TRBV6-1,15,.,TRBD2,TRBJ2-7,CASSEASGGAHEQYF,TGTGCCAGCAGTGAAGCAAGCGGGGGGGCCCACGAGCAGTACTTC
TRBV28,14,.,.,TRBJ2-3,CASSFIQNADTQYF,TGTGCCAGCAGTTTCATACAGAACGCAGATACGCAGTATTTT
TRBV27,13,.,.,TRBJ2-7,CASSGGRAYEQYF,TGTGCCAGCAGCGGCGGGCGGGCCTACGAGCAGTACTTC
TRBV5-1,14,.,.,TRBJ2-7,CASSLAVASNEQYF,TGCGCCAGCAGCTTGGCGGTAGCATCCAACGAGCAGTACTTC
TRBV6-5,14,.,TRBD1,TRBJ2-7,CATRRDRGNYEQYF,TGTGCCACCCGGAGGGACAGGGGCAACTACGAGCAGTACTTC
TRBV7-3,15,.,TRBD1,TRBJ2-3,CASSLRSRGRDTQYF,TGTGCCAGCAGCTTACGGTCCAGGGGGCGGGATACGCAGTATTTT
TRBV2,14,.,.,TRBJ2-4,CASRPGIRGDIQYF,TGTGCCAGCAGGCCCGGGATCCGCGGGGACATTCAGTACTTC
TRBV27,13,.,.,TRBJ2-7,CASSLKGAYEQYF,TGTGCCAGCAGTTTAAAAGGGGCCTACGAGCAGTACTTC
TRBV11-2,16,.,TRBD1,TRBJ1-2,CASSYQLGTGGGGYTF,TGTGCCAGCAGCTACCAACTCGGGACAGGGGGCGGTGGCTACACCTTC
TRBV19,15,once,TRBD1,TRBJ1-1,CASSPRQGVDTEAFF,TGTGCCAGTAGTCCGCGACAGGGTGTGGACACTGAAGCTTTCTTT
TRBV6-1,15,many,TRBD1,TRBJ1-5,CASSPGTGESQPQHF,TGTGCCAGCAGCCCCGGGACAGGGGAGAGTCAGCCCCAGCATTTT
TRBV7-9,15,.,.,TRBJ1-5,CASSFGDTPNQPQHF,TGTGCCAGCAGCTTCGGGGACACTCCCAATCAGCCCCAGCATTTT
TRBV29-1,14,once,TRBD2,TRBJ2-1,CSVEWVAGVYEQFF,TGCAGCGTTGAATGGGTAGCGGGAGTTTACGAGCAGTTCTTC
TRBV7-9,13,few,.,TRBJ2-7,CASSFGAAYEQYF,TGTGCCAGCAGCTTTGGGGCCGCCTACGAGCAGTACTTC
TRBV30,13,.,.,TRBJ1-1,CAWSVTLPSRAFF,TGTGCCTGGAGTGTGACCCTACCTAGTAGAGCTTTCTTT
TRBV30,16,.,.,TRBJ1-6,CAWSVSRTAINSPLHF,TGTGCCTGGAGTGTATCCAGGACAGCCATTAATTCACCCCTCCACTTT
TRBV5-6,14,.,TRBD1,TRBJ2-5,CASSSGQSQETQYF,TGTGCCAGCAGCTCGGGACAGTCCCAAGAGACCCAGTACTTC
TRBV2,16,.,.,TRBJ1-1,CASSESRSRVMGEAFF,TGTGCCAGCAGTGAAAGCCGGTCCAGGGTGATGGGTGAAGCTTTCTTT
TRBV4-1,14,.,.,TRBJ2-7,CASSQVEQIYEQYF,TGCGCCAGCAGCCAAGTCGAACAAATCTACGAGCAGTACTTC
TRBV19,16,.,.,TRBJ1-5,CASSGGGAASNQPQHF,TGTGCCAGTAGTGGCGGGGGGGCGGCAAGCAATCAGCCCCAGCATTTT
TRBV2,17,.,TRBD2,TRBJ2-3,CASSGLAGGVDADTQYF,TGTGCCAGCAGTGGACTAGCGGGAGGAGTGGACGCAGATACGCAGTATTTT
TRBV18,16,.,.,TRBJ1-2,CASSPSVTEGRYGYTF,TGTGCCAGCTCACCAAGCGTTACGGAGGGCAGATATGGCTACACCTTC
TRBV11-3,13,few,.,TRBJ1-2,CASSLVEGHGYTF,TGTGCCAGCAGCTTAGTCGAGGGTCATGGCTACACCTTC
TRBV7-9,14,once,.,TRBJ2-7,CASSLYGSSYEQYF,TGTGCCAGCAGCTTATACGGGTCCTCCTACGAGCAGTACTTC
TRBV5-1,15,.,.,TRBJ2-7,CASSLRSGHIYEQYF,TGCGCCAGCAGCTTGCGATCGGGACACATCTACGAGCAGTACTTC
TRBV18,16,.,TRBD1,TRBJ1-3,CASSPPTGQAGNTIYF,TGTGCCAGCTCACCACCGACAGGACAGGCTGGAAACACCATATATTTT
TRBV7-3,13,.,.,TRBJ2-1,CASSLRGNNEQFF,TGTGCCAGCAGCTTACGAGGGAACAATGAGCAGTTCTTC
TRBV6-5,15,.,TRBD1,TRBJ2-2,CASRHRGFGSRELFF,TGTGCCAGCAGGCACAGGGGGTTCGGGAGCCGGGAGCTGTTTTTT
TRBV28,14,.,.,TRBJ2-7,CASSFGGALDEQYF,TGTGCCAGCAGTTTTGGGGGGGCTCTCGACGAGCAGTACTTC
TRBV15,16,few,TRBD2,TRBJ2-3,CATSREGAGETDTQYF,TGTGCCACCAGCAGAGAGGGAGCGGGGGAGACAGATACGCAGTATTTT
TRBV4-2,16,.,TRBD1,TRBJ2-1,CASSRAGQGAVYEQFF,TGTGCCAGCAGCCGGGCGGGACAGGGGGCTGTATATGAGCAGTTCTTC
TRBV7-9,19,once,.,TRBJ1-2,CSSSLAGGSGITPNYGYTF,TGTTCCAGCAGCTTAGCGGGGGGGTCAGGAATTACTCCCAACTATGGCTACACCTTC